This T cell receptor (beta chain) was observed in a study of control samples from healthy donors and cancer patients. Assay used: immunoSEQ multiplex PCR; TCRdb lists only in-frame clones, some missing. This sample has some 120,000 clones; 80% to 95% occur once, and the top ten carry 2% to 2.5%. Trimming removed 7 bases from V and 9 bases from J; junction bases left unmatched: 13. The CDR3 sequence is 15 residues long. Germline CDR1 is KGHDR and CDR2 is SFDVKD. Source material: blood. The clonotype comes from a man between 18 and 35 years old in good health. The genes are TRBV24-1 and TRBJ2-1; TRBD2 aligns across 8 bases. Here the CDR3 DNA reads TGTGCCACCAGACTTAGCGGGGCATCACAAGGTGAGCAGTTCTTC. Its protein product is CATRLSGASQGEQFF.